This TCR beta chain is from a study of T cell repertoires in cytomegalovirus infection. Study background: TCR beta signatures that were public indicated CMV infection and matching HLA type. General study points: What dominated the ex vivo response were HLA-C-restricted CMV-specific TCR beta clonotypes. The study identified carriers of CMV plus the relevant HLA from cumulative public TCR beta family frequency.

The ends lost 5 bases at V and 1 base at J; junction bases unmatched: 5. The CDR3 covers 15 residues. TCRdb ran MiXCR on the reads and lists one entry per CDR3 protein. The data contain approximately 100,000 distinct CDR3 sequences, under 25% of them singletons. This clonotype occurred a few times. The target antigen is unknown. Sequencing was carried out using CD8+ T cells from PBMCs. The receptor's source is a human donor in good health (CMV status not recorded). Some clones in this sample may be carry-over from other donors' samples. The chain joins TRBV12-3 or TRBV12-4 to TRBJ2-7, with TRBD1 matching over 10 bases. The CDR3 is CASSPRDRGSYEQYF. Written as DNA, the CDR3 is TGTGCCAGCAGTCCAAGGGACAGGGGATCCTACGAGCAGTACTTC.